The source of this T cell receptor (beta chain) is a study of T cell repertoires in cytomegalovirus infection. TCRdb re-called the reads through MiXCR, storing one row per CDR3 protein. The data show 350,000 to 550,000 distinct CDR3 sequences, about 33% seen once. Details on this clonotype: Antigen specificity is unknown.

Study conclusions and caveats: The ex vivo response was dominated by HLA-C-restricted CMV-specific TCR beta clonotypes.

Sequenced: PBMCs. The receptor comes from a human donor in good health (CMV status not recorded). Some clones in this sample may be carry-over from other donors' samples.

CDR3 in amino acids: CAWSKPAGEEQYF. CDR3 bases: TGTGCCTGGAGTAAGCCGGCGGGGGAGGAGCAGTACTTC. V and J are TRBV30 and TRBJ2-7; 7 bases line up with TRBD2. This CDR3 comprises 13 residues. Trimming at V came to 2 bases and at J to 7 bases, leaving 8 bases not matched to a gene. CDR1 is GTSNPN and CDR2 is SVGIG in the germline V gene (reference sequence).